This T cell receptor (beta chain) was sequenced during a study of blood T cell repertoires in COVID-19 (TCRdb year 2020). About the investigation overall: Collaborator samples came from the United States, Italy and Spain and covered acute and convalescent phases of COVID-19. The prospective study material was composed of cDNA or gDNA derived from T cells, B-cell-depleted T cells, or PBMCs. The dataset comprised deeply sampled blood TCRbeta repertoires from subjects exposed to, actively infected with, or recovered from COVID-19. The repertoires were released in a freely available public database meant as a resource for research on the immune response to SARS-CoV-2. Samples were obtained from the ongoing ImmuneRACE study (first 160 participants) and from approximately 1,200 subjects provided by 6 global collaborators. Nearly every sample came with metadata listing a de-identified subject ID, COVID-19 status, age in years and sex. Where HLA class I and class II types were available, the types were taken from metadata supplied by the sample provider, not from assay-based typing. Results the study describes overall, beyond this receptor: Clinical and demographic metadata were provided uncurated, with the amount varying by source and participant.

For this clone: The specificity of this receptor is unknown. Base qualities are not recorded, but no much larger clone differs from it by a single base.

Whole blood was collected in K2EDTA tubes by collaborating institutions according to the institutions' own protocols. For TCRbeta analysis, collaborators shipped samples as frozen whole blood, isolated PBMCs, or DNA extracted from either of those sample types. The cysteine opens and the phenylalanine closes a CDR3 of 13 amino acids. Just the 39-base CDR3 DNA is kept, in frame starting at base 1. After removal of 4 bases from V and 5 bases from J, the junction retains 2 bases not matched to a gene. As encoded in the germline V gene, CDR1 is SGHRS while CDR2 is YFSETQ. TCRbeta CDR3 regions were amplified from genomic DNA using the immunoSEQ Assay, a bias-controlled multiplex PCR. On the authors' methods: The number of nucleated cells in each sample was estimated from the amplification of reference gene primers within the assay. To quantify the absolute abundance of each unique TCRbeta CDR3 rearrangement, sequence reads were collapsed and filtered. For each sample, productive Simpson clonality was calculated as the square root of Simpson's diversity index across productive rearrangements. What TCRdb holds here is the immuneACCESS table cut down to in-frame rearrangements. Part of the clones is not present; checked against another copy, under half of the missing clones reflect an unresolved V gene, and the others are unexplained. Clone size and V and J calls were adopted from that table, with D and trimming inferred from the DNA. Across this sample there are 250,000 or so clones, with 86% seen only once. Around 3% of the sample belongs to the ten largest clones.

The chain is assembled from TRBV5-1 and TRBJ2-7, and 11 bases in between align with TRBD1. What was sequenced was peripheral blood. This receptor was taken from a woman in her twenties or thirties with active or convalescent COVID-19. This receptor carries the CDR3 CASSGQGADEQYF. The nucleotides read TGCGCCAGCAGCGGACAGGGGGCCGACGAGCAGTACTTC.